The 7 T cell receptor beta chains below all came from one sample that was sequenced in a study of blood T cell repertoires in COVID-19. The table came from immunoSEQ multiplex PCR; TCRdb's copy has only in-frame clones and leaves some out. The sample lists 300,000 to 350,000 clones; approximately 89% were seen once. The sequenced sample was PBMCs or T cells enriched from blood (not recorded which). The receptors were sampled from a woman in her 30s who had recovered from COVID-19.

V gene TRBV29-1 combines with J gene TRBJ2-1, with a tentative D call TRBD2 (5 bases). Per germline, CDR1 SQVTM and CDR2 ANQGSEA. This CDR3 has 13 amino acids. Trimming left V 3 bases short and J 2 bases short, with 8 bases between. CDR3 loop: CSVESGTYNEQFF. CDR3 nucleotides: TGCAGCGTTGAGAGCGGTACCTACAATGAGCAGTTCTTC.

The J gene is TRBJ2-1, the V gene TRBV19, with D perhaps TRBD2 (6 bases). The germline V and J ends were trimmed by 3 bases and 4 bases, with 13 bases remaining between them. The CDR3 loop spans 15 amino acids. CDR1 and CDR2 from the germline V gene are LNHDA and SQIVND (reference sequence). The CDR3 sequence is CASSIGGAGYNEQFF. For the CDR3, the DNA is TGTGCCAGTAGTATCGGCGGGGCGGGATACAATGAGCAGTTCTTC.

The chain links TRBV5-4 to TRBJ2-5; TRBD1 is a possible D gene (6 bases). Germline CDR1 is SGHNT and CDR2 is YYREEE (reference sequence). The CDR3 is 15 residues long. V was shortened by 5 bases and J by 2 bases, with 16 bases between the two germline ends. The CDR3 DNA follows: TGTGCCAGCAGTTCAGGGGCACCTACACAAGAGACCCAGTACTTC. Its protein product is CASSSGAPTQETQYF.

This clone was counted once. The chain links TRBV6-5 to TRBJ2-7, with TRBD1 matching over 10 bases. The CDR3 covers 15 residues. Germline V gene data show CDR1 as MNHEY and CDR2 as SVGAGI. J lost 5 bases, V lost 7 bases, and 11 bases had no gene match. In DNA, the CDR3 is TGTGCCAGCACTAGTCCCGGGACAGGGGAGCACGAGCAGTACTTC. Its translation is CASTSPGTGEHEQYF.

The DNA of the CDR3 is TGTGCCAGTACCTCAGCCGGGACTAGCGGGAGAGGCACAGATACGCAGTATTTT. Translated: CASTSAGTSGRGTDTQYF. The chain links TRBV19 to TRBJ2-3; 14 nucleotides line up with TRBD2. Germline V gene lookup returns CDR1 LNHDA and CDR2 SQIVND (reference sequence). The CDR3 runs to 18 residues. J was trimmed by 1 base and V by 7 bases; bases with no gene match: 10.

In its sample, this clone was seen once. This chain connects TRBV10-2 to TRBJ1-5; D might be TRBD1 (5 bases). V was trimmed by 2 bases and J by 0 bases, leaving 17 bases between them. This CDR3 contains 18 residues. CDR1 and CDR2 (germline): WSHSY, SAAADI. The CDR3, as DNA: TGCGCCAGCAGTGAGGACAGTTTTAATTCCGATAGCAATCAGCCCCAGCATTTT. This encodes CASSEDSFNSDSNQPQHF.

This clone was found once. This sequence joins TRBV18 and TRBJ2-7; 7 bases line up with TRBD2. Germline CDR1 is KGHSH and CDR2 is LQKENI. V dropped 6 bases and J dropped 1; count of bases not matched to a gene: 3. The CDR3 loop spans 13 amino acids. CDR3 bases: TGTGCCAGCTCCCTCGGGGGGTCCTACGAGCAGTACTTC. It translates to CASSLGGSYEQYF.